This record concerns one TCR beta chain sequence. The sample is drawn from a study of blood T cells in healthy people across ages. A second PCR of roughly 7 to 11 cycles used a sample-barcoded 5' primer and a J-beta primer mix. TCRdb called the 5' RACE reads again in MiXCR, with one record for every CDR3 protein. The sample records around 1,000,000 distinct CDR3 sequences, around 25% being singletons. V gave up 7 bases and J gave up 4 bases, with 20 bases separating them. There are 15 residues in the CDR3. Germline assignment: CDR1 SGHKS and CDR2 YYEKEE (reference sequence). The study isolated at least 7 million PBMCs from each sample. The same sample was also used in a study of T cells of mothers and their children. From that paper: A few healthy Caucasian mothers served as donors, and their six children did as well. No clones detected were persistent microchimeric T cell clones.

Material for sequencing was blood. The chain couples TRBV5-5 to TRBJ1-2; unclear D gene. This receptor was taken from a girl aged 2 to 9 in good health. CDR3 bases: TGTGCCAGCGCTCCCGATGTGAGACGGGGCTATGGCTACACCTTC. This sequence encodes CASAPDVRRGYGYTF.